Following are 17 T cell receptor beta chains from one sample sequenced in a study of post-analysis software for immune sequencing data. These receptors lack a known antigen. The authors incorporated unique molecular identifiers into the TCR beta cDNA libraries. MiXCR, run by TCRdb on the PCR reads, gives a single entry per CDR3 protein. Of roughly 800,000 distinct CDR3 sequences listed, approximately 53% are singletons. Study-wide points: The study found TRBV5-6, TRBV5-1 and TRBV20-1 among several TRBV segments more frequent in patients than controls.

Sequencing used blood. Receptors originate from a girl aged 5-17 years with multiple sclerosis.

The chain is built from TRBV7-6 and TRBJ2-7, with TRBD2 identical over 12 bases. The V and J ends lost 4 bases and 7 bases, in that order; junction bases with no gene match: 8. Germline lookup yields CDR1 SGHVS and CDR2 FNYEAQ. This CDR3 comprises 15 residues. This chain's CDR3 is CASSWTSGTLGEQYF. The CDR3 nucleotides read TGTGCCAGCAGCTGGACTAGCGGGACGCTGGGGGAGCAGTACTTC.

CDR3 in amino acids: CAIRHSGRDEQFF. The CDR3, as DNA: TGTGCCATCAGACATAGCGGGAGAGATGAGCAGTTCTTC. The chain employs TRBV10-3 and TRBJ2-1; 9 bases fit TRBD2. This CDR3 is built from 13 residues. V dropped 6 bases and J dropped 8; count of bases not matched to a gene: 5. Germline CDR1 ENHRY, CDR2 SYGVKD.

CDR3 residues: CASSPWEPNEQFF. CDR3 nucleotide sequence: TGCGCCAGCAGCCCTTGGGAGCCCAATGAGCAGTTCTTC. This rearrangement joins TRBV4-1 to TRBJ2-1, with D tentatively TRBD2 (5 bases). The V end was cut by 4 bases, the J end by 6 bases, with 10 bases between. The V gene's germline CDR1 is MGHRA and CDR2 YSYEKL. CDR3 length: 13 residues.

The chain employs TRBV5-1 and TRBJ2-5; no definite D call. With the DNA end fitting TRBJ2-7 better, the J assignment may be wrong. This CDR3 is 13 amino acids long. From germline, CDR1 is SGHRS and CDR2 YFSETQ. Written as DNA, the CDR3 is TGCGCCAGCAGCTTTCAGACCCCCTACGAGCAGTACTTC. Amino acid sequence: CASSFQTPYEQYF.

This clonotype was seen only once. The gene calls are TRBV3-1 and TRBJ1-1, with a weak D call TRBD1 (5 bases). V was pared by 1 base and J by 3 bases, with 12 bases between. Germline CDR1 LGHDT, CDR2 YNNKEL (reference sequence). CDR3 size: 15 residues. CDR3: CASSQAGGGDTEAFF. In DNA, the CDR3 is TGTGCCAGCAGCCAAGCTGGAGGAGGGGACACTGAAGCTTTCTTT.

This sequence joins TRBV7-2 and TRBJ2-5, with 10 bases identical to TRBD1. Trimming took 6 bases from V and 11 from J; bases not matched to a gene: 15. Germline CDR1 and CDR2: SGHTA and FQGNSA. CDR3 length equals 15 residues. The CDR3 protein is CASRWDRGTYNEQYF. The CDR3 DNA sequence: TGTGCCAGCAGGTGGGACAGGGGAACCTACAATGAGCAGTACTTC. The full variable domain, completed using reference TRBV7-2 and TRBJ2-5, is GAGVSQSPSNKVTEKGKDVELRCDPISGHTALYWYRQSLGQGLEFLIYFQGNSAPDKSGLPSDRFSAERTGGSVSTLTIQRTQQEDSAVYLCASRWDRGTYNEQYFGPGTRLLVL.

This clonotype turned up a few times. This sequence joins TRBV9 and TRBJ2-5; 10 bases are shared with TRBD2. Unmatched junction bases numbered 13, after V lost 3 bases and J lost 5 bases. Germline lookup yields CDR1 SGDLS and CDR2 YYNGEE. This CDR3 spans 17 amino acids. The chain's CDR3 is CASSARTSGIERETQYF. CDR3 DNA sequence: TGTGCCAGCAGCGCGCGGACTAGCGGTATCGAGAGGGAGACCCAGTACTTC.

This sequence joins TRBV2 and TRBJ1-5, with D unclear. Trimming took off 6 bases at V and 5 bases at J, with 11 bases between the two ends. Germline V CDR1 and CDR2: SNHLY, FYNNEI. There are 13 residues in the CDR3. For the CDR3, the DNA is TGTGCCAGCAGCGGACCGGTAGATCAGCCCCAGCATTTT. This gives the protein CASSGPVDQPQHF.

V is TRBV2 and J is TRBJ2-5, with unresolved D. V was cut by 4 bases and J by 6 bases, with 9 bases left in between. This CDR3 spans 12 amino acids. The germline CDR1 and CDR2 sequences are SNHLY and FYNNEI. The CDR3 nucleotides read TGTGCCAGCAGTGTCATGTCGAAGACCCAGTACTTC. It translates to CASSVMSKTQYF.

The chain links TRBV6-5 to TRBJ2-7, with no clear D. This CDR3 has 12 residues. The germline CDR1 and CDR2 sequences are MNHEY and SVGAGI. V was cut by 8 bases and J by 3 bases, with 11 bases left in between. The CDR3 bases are TGTGCCAGCCTCTCGGTCGGCTACGAGCAGTACTTC. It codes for CASLSVGYEQYF.

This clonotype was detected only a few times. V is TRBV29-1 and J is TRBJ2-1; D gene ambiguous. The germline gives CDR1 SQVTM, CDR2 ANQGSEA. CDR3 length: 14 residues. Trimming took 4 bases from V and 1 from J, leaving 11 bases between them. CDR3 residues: CSVAGVGSYNEQFF. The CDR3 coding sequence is TGCAGCGTTGCAGGAGTCGGTTCCTACAATGAGCAGTTCTTC.

DNA of the CDR3: TGTGCCAGCAGACCGGACACGCCTGGAGCCAGTGAGCAGTTCTTC. This sequence encodes CASRPDTPGASEQFF. The genes are TRBV12-3 or TRBV12-4 and TRBJ2-1, with D perhaps TRBD1 (5 bases). There are 15 residues in the CDR3. V was shortened by 6 bases and J by 9 bases, with 21 bases between the two germline ends.

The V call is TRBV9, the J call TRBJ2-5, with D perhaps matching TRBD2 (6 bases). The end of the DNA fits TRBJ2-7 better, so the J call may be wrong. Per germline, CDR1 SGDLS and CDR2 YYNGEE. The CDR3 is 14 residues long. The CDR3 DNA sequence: TGTGCCAGCAGCGTATTCCCGGGAGTCTACGAGCAGTACTTC. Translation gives CASSVFPGVYEQYF.

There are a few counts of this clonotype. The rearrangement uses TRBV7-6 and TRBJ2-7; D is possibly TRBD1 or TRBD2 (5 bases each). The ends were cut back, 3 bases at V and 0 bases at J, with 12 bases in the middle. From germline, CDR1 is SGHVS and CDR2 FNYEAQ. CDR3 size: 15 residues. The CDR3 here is CASSFTGTNSYEQYF. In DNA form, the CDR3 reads TGTGCCAGCAGCTTTACCGGGACGAACTCCTACGAGCAGTACTTC.

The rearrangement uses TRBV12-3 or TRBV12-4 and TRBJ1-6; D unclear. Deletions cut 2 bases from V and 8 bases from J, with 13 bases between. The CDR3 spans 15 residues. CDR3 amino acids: CASSLFLGSDSPLHF. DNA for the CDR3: TGTGCCAGCAGTTTATTTTTAGGGTCCGATTCACCCCTCCACTTT.

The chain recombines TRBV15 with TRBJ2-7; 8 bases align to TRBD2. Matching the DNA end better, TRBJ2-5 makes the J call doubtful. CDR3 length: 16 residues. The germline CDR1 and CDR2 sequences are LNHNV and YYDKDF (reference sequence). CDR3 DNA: TGTGCCACCAGCAGTGAGGGCGGGGGGTTTTGGGAGACCCAGTACTTC. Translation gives CATSSEGGGFWETQYF.

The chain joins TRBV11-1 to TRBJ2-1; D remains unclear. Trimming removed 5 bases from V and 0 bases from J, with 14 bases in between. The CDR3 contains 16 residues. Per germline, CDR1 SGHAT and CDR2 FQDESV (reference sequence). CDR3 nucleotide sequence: TGTGCCAGCAGCAGCGACGGAATTAGCTCCTACAATGAGCAGTTCTTC. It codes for CASSSDGISSYNEQFF.